The 29 T cell receptor beta chains below come from one sample, sequenced in a study of blood T cell repertoires in COVID-19. Generated by immunoSEQ multiplex PCR, the TCRdb table keeps only in-frame clones and is missing some. The table lists approximately 400,000 clones, roughly 87% of them singletons, with roughly 5.1% in the top ten. The sample consisted of PBMCs or T cells enriched from blood (not recorded which). The receptors here all came from a woman aged 50 to 60 who had recovered from COVID-19.

The chain combines TRBV11-2 with TRBJ2-7; 9 bases fit TRBD2. Looked up from germline, CDR1 is SGHAT and CDR2 is FQNNGV. The CDR3 length is 14 residues. Trimming removed 5 bases from V and 6 bases from J; junction bases left unmatched: 8. CDR3 residues: CASSTIAGAGEQYF. CDR3 in DNA: TGTGCCAGCAGCACCATAGCGGGGGCAGGCGAGCAGTACTTC.

About this clone itself: At one of its ends the junction is not consistent with the germline gene, which may arise from a read error. The gene calls are TRBV6-1 and TRBJ2-7; 7 positions agree with TRBD1. The CDR3 extends over 12 amino acids. Germline assignment: CDR1 MNHNS and CDR2 SASEGT. CDR3 nucleotide sequence: TGTGCCAGCAGTGAATATCCCGGACAGGTGGGCTTC. This gives the protein CASSEYPGQVGF.

The J gene is TRBJ2-1, the V gene TRBV27; 10 bases align to TRBD2. V shed 2 bases and J 12 bases; nucleotides not matched to a gene: 10. The CDR3 has 15 amino acids. Germline values: CDR1 MNHEY, CDR2 SMNVEV (reference sequence). CDR3 in amino acids: CASSLTGTSARAQFF. The CDR3, as DNA: TGTGCCAGCAGTTTAACCGGGACTAGCGCAAGGGCGCAGTTCTTC.

The rearrangement links TRBV6-1 to TRBJ2-7; D might be TRBD2 (5 bases). The V gene lost 0 bases and the J gene lost 6 bases, with 15 bases spanning the gap. The germline V gene encodes CDR1 MNHNS and CDR2 SASEGT. This CDR3 spans 15 amino acids. This chain's CDR3 is CASSEARGFLGEQYF. In DNA, the CDR3 is TGTGCCAGCAGTGAAGCGAGAGGGTTTCTCGGCGAGCAGTACTTC.

V is TRBV7-9 and J is TRBJ2-4; 8 nucleotides line up with TRBD1. This CDR3 has 15 residues. V lost 6 bases, J lost 3 bases, and 7 bases stayed unmatched. The germline V gene has CDR1 SEHNR and CDR2 FQNEAQ (reference sequence). Written as DNA, the CDR3 is TGTGCCAGCAGTTCCCCCGGGACAGGCAAAAACATTCAGTACTTC. This translates into CASSSPGTGKNIQYF.

The chain has TRBV14 and TRBJ1-1, with D perhaps TRBD1 (5 bases). Germline CDR1 and CDR2: SGHDN and FVKESK. With 4 bases removed from V and 0 bases from J, the gap between germline ends came to 9 bases. The CDR3 runs to 14 residues. The CDR3 DNA reads TGTGCCAGCAGCCGGGGCATTGTGAACACTGAAGCTTTCTTT. It specifies CASSRGIVNTEAFF.

The V gene is TRBV2, the J gene TRBJ2-2, with D possibly being TRBD1 (6 bases). Germline V gene lookup returns CDR1 SNHLY and CDR2 FYNNEI. CDR3 length equals 15 residues. The V gene lost 7 bases and the J gene lost 0 bases, with 12 bases spanning the gap. CDR3 sequence (DNA): TGTGCCAGCAAGGCGAACAGGGCGAACACCGGGGAGCTGTTTTTT. Translation gives CASKANRANTGELFF.

The rearrangement joins TRBV28 to TRBJ1-2; possibly TRBD1 for D (5 bases). V was clipped by 4 bases and J by 2 bases, with 17 bases between them. The CDR3 runs to 16 residues. Germline V gene sequence: CDR1 MDHEN, CDR2 SYDVKM. CDR3 sequence reads: CASSWARVPTNYGYTF. The CDR3, as DNA: TGTGCCAGCAGTTGGGCCAGGGTCCCTACAAACTATGGCTACACCTTC.

The rearrangement joins TRBV27 to TRBJ2-1, with 7 bases lining up with TRBD2. The CDR3 length is 16 residues. In germline, CDR1 is MNHEY, CDR2 SMNVEV (reference sequence). Unmatched junction bases numbered 9, after V lost 6 bases and J lost 1 base. CDR3 sequence (DNA): TGTGCCAGCAGCTATACTAGCGATCATTCCTACAATGAGCAGTTCTTC. It codes for CASSYTSDHSYNEQFF.

This chain links TRBV15 with TRBJ1-1; D is undetermined. V lost 1 base to trimming and J lost 8 bases, with 8 bases between them. The CDR3 is 12 residues long. CDR1 is LNHNV, CDR2 YYDKDF, per germline (reference sequence). CDR3 sequence: CATSRGLGEAFF. CDR3 coding DNA: TGTGCCACCAGCAGAGGCCTCGGGGAAGCTTTCTTT. The variable domain in full, with the rest retrieved from reference TRBV15 and TRBJ1-1, is DAMVIQNPRYQVTQFGKPVTLSCSQTLNHNVMYWYQQKSSQAPKLLFHYYDKDFNNEADTPDNFQSRRPNTSFCFLDIRSPGLGDTAMYLCATSRGLGEAFFGQGTRLTVV.

The CDR3 is CASSGTGDYGYTF. CDR3 DNA: TGTGCCAGCAGTGGTACAGGGGACTATGGCTACACCTTC. The chain couples TRBV2 to TRBJ1-2; 7 positions match TRBD1. The germline V gene has CDR1 SNHLY and CDR2 FYNNEI. The CDR3 length is 13 residues. Trimming took 4 bases from V and 3 from J; bases not matched to a gene: 2.

This clone was counted between two and nine times. The chain links TRBV7-8 to TRBJ2-7, with a tentative D call TRBD1 (5 bases). The germline V and J ends were trimmed by 3 bases and 4 bases, with 13 bases remaining between them. The length of the CDR3 is 14 residues. CDR1 is SGHVS, CDR2 FQNEAQ, per germline. The DNA for the CDR3 is TGTGCCAGCAGCTTGAGTTTCAGGGAATACGAGCAGTACTTC. Protein: CASSLSFREYEQYF.

A single count supports this clone. V usage is TRBV3-1 (or the pseudogene TRBV3-2) and J usage is TRBJ1-1; D gene uncertain. The V end was cut by 0 bases, the J end by 6 bases, with 14 bases between. The CDR3 has 15 amino acids. Germline V gene sequence: CDR1 LGHDT, CDR2 YNNKEL (reference sequence). This CDR3 is CASSQEGPGVAEAFF. DNA of the CDR3: TGTGCCAGCAGCCAAGAAGGGCCCGGGGTGGCTGAAGCTTTCTTT.

This clone was picked up one time. The gene calls are TRBV28 and TRBJ1-2; possibly TRBD1 for D (6 bases). Between the trimmed V and J ends, which lost 8 bases and 4 bases, there was a span of 17 bases. The CDR3 totals 14 residues. Germline V gene lookup returns CDR1 MDHEN and CDR2 SYDVKM. The CDR3 DNA is TGTGCCAGCGTCGGGTCCAGGGGACGCTATGGCTACACCTTC. Its translation is CASVGSRGRYGYTF.

The chain joins TRBV5-1 to TRBJ1-1; no firm D call. V gave up 4 bases and J gave up 1 base, with 11 bases separating them. Germline V gene data show CDR1 as SGHRS and CDR2 as YFSETQ. This CDR3 has 14 residues. The CDR3 coding sequence is TGCGCCAGCAGCAAGGATACAGAGAACACTGAAGCTTTCTTT. Translation: CASSKDTENTEAFF.

The chain combines TRBV4-3 with TRBJ2-2, with TRBD1 matching 8 bases. Per germline, CDR1 LGHNA and CDR2 YSLEER. The CDR3 runs to 15 residues. V gave up 4 bases and J gave up 1 base; unmatched junction bases: 2. The CDR3: CASSPGTGNTGELFF. CDR3 nucleotides: TGCGCCAGCAGCCCCGGGACAGGGAACACCGGGGAGCTGTTTTTT.

J is TRBJ1-2 and V is TRBV30; a weak D match, TRBD1 (6 bases). The length of the CDR3 is 16 residues. The V and J ends lost 2 bases and 2 bases respectively, with 18 bases between them. Germline CDR1 GTSNPN, CDR2 SVGIG (reference sequence). In DNA, the CDR3 is TGTGCCTGGAGTTTCGGACAGCCTTCGGGGAACTATGGCTACACCTTC. This sequence encodes CAWSFGQPSGNYGYTF.

The genes are TRBV9 and TRBJ2-1, with TRBD2 as a possible D gene (6 bases). The CDR3 is 15 residues long. V shed 0 bases and J shed 5 bases, with 12 bases lying between them. The germline CDR1 and CDR2 sequences are SGDLS and YYNGEE. The CDR3 here is CASSVGWGENNEQFF. In DNA form, the CDR3 reads TGTGCCAGCAGCGTAGGGTGGGGGGAAAACAATGAGCAGTTCTTC.

This clone showed up just a few times. The chain carries TRBV30 and TRBJ1-2, with 7 bases aligning to TRBD1. The CDR3 contains 14 residues. Germline CDR1 is GTSNPN and CDR2 is SVGIG (reference sequence). The trim removed 5 bases at V and 0 bases at J, leaving 6 bases unmatched. CDR3 DNA sequence: TGTGCCTGGGATGACAGGGTCTCTAACTATGGCTACACCTTC. As protein: CAWDDRVSNYGYTF.

This clone came up a few times. The J gene is TRBJ2-1, the V gene TRBV13; 10 nucleotides agree with TRBD2. The CDR3 covers 19 residues. With 3 bases clipped from V and 0 bases from J, the junction kept 11 bases outside the gene matches. From germline, CDR1 is PRHDT and CDR2 FYEKMQ (reference sequence). DNA of the CDR3: TGTGCCAGCAGCTTCAGCCCAGCGGGGGGGCCCAGCTCCTACAATGAGCAGTTCTTC. This sequence encodes CASSFSPAGGPSSYNEQFF.

The chain couples TRBV4-3 to TRBJ2-7; tentatively, D is TRBD1 (6 bases). Germline V gene data show CDR1 as LGHNA and CDR2 as YSLEER. The CDR3 length is 16 residues. V shed 0 bases and J shed 4 bases, with 16 bases lying between them. CDR3 loop: CASSQDPEGGTYEQYF. The CDR3 nucleotides read TGCGCCAGCAGCCAAGATCCGGAAGGGGGAACTTACGAGCAGTACTTC.

There are a few counts of this clone. The chain joins TRBV11-3 to TRBJ2-7, with D tentatively TRBD1 (5 bases). The CDR3 consists of 13 residues. Per germline, CDR1 SGHNT and CDR2 YENEEA. Trimming removed 2 bases from V and 5 bases from J, with 10 bases in between. The CDR3 nucleotides are TGTGCCAGCAGCTTACAGGGTAGCAACGAGCAGTACTTC. This codes for CASSLQGSNEQYF. The variable domain in full, completed from reference TRBV11-3 and TRBJ2-7, reads EAGVVQSPRYKIIEKKQPVAFWCNPISGHNTLYWYLQNLGQGPELLIRYENEEAVDDSQLPKDRFSAERLKGVDSTLKIQPAELGDSAVYLCASSLQGSNEQYFGPGTRLTVT.

This rearrangement joins TRBV14 to TRBJ1-1; D unresolved. Germline-derived CDR1 and CDR2 are SGHDN and FVKESK. V gave up 1 base and J gave up 4 bases, with 19 bases separating them. The CDR3 covers 17 residues. The CDR3 is CASSQVIIGRLGTEAFF. The CDR3 bases are TGTGCCAGCAGCCAAGTAATAATCGGCAGGCTCGGCACTGAAGCTTTCTTT.

On this clone itself: The sample carries other DNA sequences with the same CDR3. This chain joins TRBV6-2 or TRBV6-3 and TRBJ1-5; 7 bases agree with TRBD1. From germline, CDR1 is MNHEY and CDR2 SVGEGT. CDR3 length equals 14 residues. The V and J ends lost 2 bases and 4 bases, in that order; junction bases with no gene match: 2. The CDR3 reads CASSYGQVNQPQHF. CDR3 bases: TGTGCCAGCAGTTACGGACAGGTTAATCAGCCCCAGCATTTT.

The V gene is TRBV9, the J gene TRBJ2-7, with TRBD1 as a possible D gene (6 bases). Germline-derived CDR1 and CDR2 are SGDLS and YYNGEE. CDR3 length: 15 amino acids. The V gene lost 3 bases and the J gene lost 0 bases, with 13 bases spanning the gap. The CDR3 loop is CASSAGQLPSYEQYF. As DNA, the CDR3 is TGTGCCAGCAGCGCAGGACAGTTACCCTCCTACGAGCAGTACTTC. Supplemented by reference TRBV9 and TRBJ2-7, the full variable domain reads DSGVTQTPKHLITATGQRVTLRCSPRSGDLSVYWYQQSLDQGLQFLIQYYNGEERAKGNILERFSAQQFPDLHSELNLSSLELGDSALYFCASSAGQLPSYEQYFGPGTRLTVT.

This clone has only one observation. The V and J genes are TRBV28 and TRBJ2-1; 10 bases line up with TRBD1. Germline V gene lookup returns CDR1 MDHEN and CDR2 SYDVKM. Trimming cost V 4 bases and J 3 bases; bases outside gene matches: 6. This CDR3 is built from 16 residues. DNA for the CDR3: TGTGCCAGCAGTTGGAGGACAGGGGGTCTCTACAATGAGCAGTTCTTC. This sequence encodes CASSWRTGGLYNEQFF.

In regard to this clone: Other DNA sequences of this sample code for an identical CDR3. The rearrangement joins TRBV5-1 to TRBJ2-3, with D unresolved. V gave up 3 bases and J gave up 6 bases, with 11 bases separating them. CDR3 length equals 13 residues. Germline V gene sequence: CDR1 SGHRS, CDR2 YFSETQ. CDR3 sequence reads: CASSSSGTDTQYF. CDR3 nucleotide sequence: TGCGCCAGCAGCTCCTCAGGTACGGATACGCAGTATTTT.

As concerns this clone: Additional DNA sequences in this sample encode the identical CDR3. The CDR3, as DNA: TGTGCCAGCAGTTACAGCAGGGGGAACACTGAAGCTTTCTTT. Translating it yields CASSYSRGNTEAFF. This chain links TRBV6-5 with TRBJ1-1; tentative D call: TRBD1 (6 bases). This CDR3 has 14 amino acids. The germline V and J ends were trimmed by 2 bases and 1 base, with 8 bases remaining between them. The germline V gene encodes CDR1 MNHEY and CDR2 SVGAGI.

The genes are TRBV4-2 and TRBJ1-3; the match to TRBD1 covers 9 bases. J was trimmed by 0 bases and V by 7 bases; bases with no gene match: 13. The germline CDR1 and CDR2 sequences are LGHNA and YNFKEQ. The CDR3 is 18 amino acids. In DNA, the CDR3 is TGTGCCAGCACCCCAGAGATCGGGACAGGGATCTCTGGAAACACCATATATTTT. Translation gives CASTPEIGTGISGNTIYF.